The T cell receptor (beta chain) under discussion was sequenced for a study of blood T cell repertoires in COVID-19. Original processing methods: Amplification from reference gene primers served as the basis for estimated nucleated cell counts. Assay: immunoSEQ multiplex PCR; the TCRdb copy retains only in-frame clones and omits some. D and trimming were read from the DNA, whereas the V and J calls and clone size are those reported in that table. The table has 250,000 or so clones, 88% seen once. Trimming took off 2 bases at V and 0 bases at J, with 12 bases between the two ends. The CDR3 runs to 16 residues. CDR1 and CDR2 from the germline V gene are LGHNA and YSLEER.

This sequence joins TRBV4-3 and TRBJ2-3; no definite D call. What was sequenced was peripheral blood. The TCR was taken from a woman between 25 and 40 years old with acute or convalescent COVID-19. Here the CDR3 DNA reads TGCGCCAGCAGCCAAATGCCTTTCGGTAGCACAGATACGCAGTATTTT. It translates to CASSQMPFGSTDTQYF.